This TCR beta chain derives from a study of blood T cell repertoires in COVID-19. Study context: Some COVID-19 samples were acute and others convalescent; all came from the United States, Italy and Spain.

The length of the CDR3 is 16 residues. The germline V gene encodes CDR1 SGHVS and CDR2 FNYEAQ. J was trimmed by 2 bases and V by 0 bases; bases with no gene match: 4. Profiled with immunoSEQ multiplex PCR; TCRdb holds only in-frame clones, not every one. The repertoire holds about 29,000 clones, with about four fifths as singletons. The sequencing input was peripheral blood. The source is a man older than 75 with active COVID-19. This rearrangement joins TRBV7-6 to TRBJ2-7, with 10 bases that match TRBD2. The CDR3 spells CASSLAGSGGAYEQYF. The CDR3 DNA reads TGTGCCAGCAGCTTAGCCGGGAGCGGGGGGGCCTACGAGCAGTACTTC.